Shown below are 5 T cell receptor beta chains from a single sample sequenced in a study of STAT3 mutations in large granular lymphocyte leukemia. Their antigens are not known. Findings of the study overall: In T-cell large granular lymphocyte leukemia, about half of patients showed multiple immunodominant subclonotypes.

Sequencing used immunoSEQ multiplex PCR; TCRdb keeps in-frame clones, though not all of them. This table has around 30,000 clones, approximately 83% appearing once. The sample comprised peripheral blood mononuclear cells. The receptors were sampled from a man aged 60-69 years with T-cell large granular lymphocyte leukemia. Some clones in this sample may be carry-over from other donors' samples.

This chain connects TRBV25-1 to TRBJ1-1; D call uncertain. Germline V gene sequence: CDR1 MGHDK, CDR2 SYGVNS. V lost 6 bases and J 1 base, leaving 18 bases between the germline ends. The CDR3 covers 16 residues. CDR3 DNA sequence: TGTGCCAGCAGCGATGATCGAGACACCCCGAACACTGAAGCTTTCTTT. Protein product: CASSDDRDTPNTEAFF.

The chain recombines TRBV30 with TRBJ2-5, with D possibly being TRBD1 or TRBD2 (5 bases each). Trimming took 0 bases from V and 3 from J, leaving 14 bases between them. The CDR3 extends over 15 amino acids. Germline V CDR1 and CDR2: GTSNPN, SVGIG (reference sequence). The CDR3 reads CAWSVLGTQKETQYF. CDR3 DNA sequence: TGTGCCTGGAGTGTACTAGGGACGCAAAAAGAGACCCAGTACTTC.

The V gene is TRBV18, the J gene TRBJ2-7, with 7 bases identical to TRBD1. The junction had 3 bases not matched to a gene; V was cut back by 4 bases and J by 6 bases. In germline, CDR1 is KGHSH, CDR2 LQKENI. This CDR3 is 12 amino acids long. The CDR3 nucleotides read TGTGCCAGCTCACAGGGGACAGCCGAGCAGTACTTC. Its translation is CASSQGTAEQYF. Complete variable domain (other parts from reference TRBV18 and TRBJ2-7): NAGVMQNPRHLVRRRGQEARLRCSPMKGHSHVYWYRQLPEEGLKFMVYLQKENIIDESGMPKERFSAEFPKEGPSILRIQQVVRGDSAAYFCASSQGTAEQYFGPGTRLTVT.

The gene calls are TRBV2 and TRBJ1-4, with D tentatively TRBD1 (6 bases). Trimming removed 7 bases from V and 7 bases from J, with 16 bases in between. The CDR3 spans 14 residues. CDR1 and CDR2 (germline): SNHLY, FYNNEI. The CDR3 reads CASTKEGGFEKLFF. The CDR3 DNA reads TGTGCCAGCACCAAGGAGGGGGGTTTTGAAAAACTGTTTTTT. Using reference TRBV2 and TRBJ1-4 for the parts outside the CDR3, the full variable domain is EPEVTQTPSHQVTQMGQEVILRCVPISNHLYFYWYRQILGQKVEFLVSFYNNEISEKSEIFDDQFSVERPDGSNFTLKIRSTKLEDSAMYFCASTKEGGFEKLFFGSGTQLSVL.

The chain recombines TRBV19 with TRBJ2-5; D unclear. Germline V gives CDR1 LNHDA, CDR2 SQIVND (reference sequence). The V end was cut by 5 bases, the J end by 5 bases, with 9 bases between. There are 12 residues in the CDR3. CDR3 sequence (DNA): TGTGCCAGTAGTCTACCCGGGGAGACCCAGTACTTC. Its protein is CASSLPGETQYF. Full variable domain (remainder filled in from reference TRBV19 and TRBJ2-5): DGGITQSPKYLFRKEGQNVTLSCEQNLNHDAMYWYRQDPGQGLRLIYYSQIVNDFQKGDIAEGYSVSREKKESFPLTVTSAQKNPTAFYLCASSLPGETQYFGPGTRLLVL.